What follows describes a single T cell receptor (beta chain). Antigen unknown. The data were obtained in a study of Graves' ophthalmopathy and Graves' hyperthyroidism. Study-wide results and limits: The model predicted ophthalmopathy progression with 60% to 71% sensitivity and less than 85% specificity. Among expanded thyroid clonotypes above 0.001 frequency, most also occurred in blood.

CDR3 length equals 15 residues. V was trimmed by 5 bases and J by 6 bases, leaving 14 bases between them. Amplification from RNA transcripts yielded the TCR beta CDR3 regions. Following a first-round RT-PCR that used HTBI primers, a second-round multiplex PCR was carried out. TCRdb used MiXCR to reprocess the multiplex PCR reads, holding one entry per CDR3 protein. The sample holds hundreds of thousands of distinct CDR3 sequences, around a fifth seen once. In this cohort, patients with other autoimmune diseases, uncontrolled infections, pregnancy or lactation were excluded. A diagnosis was made from clinical symptoms together with serum thyroxine, TRAb, thyroid ultrasound and orbital computed tomography.

The clonotype was recovered from a woman aged 18-30 years with stable Graves' hyperthyroidism. The source material was peripheral blood. The chain has TRBV12-3 or TRBV12-4 and TRBJ1-6; a weak D match, TRBD1 (5 bases). The CDR3 is CASSPTAGANSPLHF. The DNA of the CDR3 is TGTGCCAGCAGTCCAACAGCCGGGGCTAATTCACCCCTCCACTTT.